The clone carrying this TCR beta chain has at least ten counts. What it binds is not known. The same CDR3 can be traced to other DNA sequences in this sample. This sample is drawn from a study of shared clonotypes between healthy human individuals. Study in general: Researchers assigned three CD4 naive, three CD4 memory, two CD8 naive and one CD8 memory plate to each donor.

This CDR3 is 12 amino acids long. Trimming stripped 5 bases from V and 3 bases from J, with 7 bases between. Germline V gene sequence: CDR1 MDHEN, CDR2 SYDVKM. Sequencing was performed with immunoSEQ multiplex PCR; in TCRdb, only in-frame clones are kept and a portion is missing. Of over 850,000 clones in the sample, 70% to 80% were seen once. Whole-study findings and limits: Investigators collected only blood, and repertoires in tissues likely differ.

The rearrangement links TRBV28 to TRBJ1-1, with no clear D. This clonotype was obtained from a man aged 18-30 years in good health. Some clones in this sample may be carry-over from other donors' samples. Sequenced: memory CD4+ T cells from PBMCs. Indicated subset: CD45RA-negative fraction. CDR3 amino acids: CASSQTDTEAFF. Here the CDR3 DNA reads TGTGCCAGCAGTCAGACTGACACTGAAGCTTTCTTT.